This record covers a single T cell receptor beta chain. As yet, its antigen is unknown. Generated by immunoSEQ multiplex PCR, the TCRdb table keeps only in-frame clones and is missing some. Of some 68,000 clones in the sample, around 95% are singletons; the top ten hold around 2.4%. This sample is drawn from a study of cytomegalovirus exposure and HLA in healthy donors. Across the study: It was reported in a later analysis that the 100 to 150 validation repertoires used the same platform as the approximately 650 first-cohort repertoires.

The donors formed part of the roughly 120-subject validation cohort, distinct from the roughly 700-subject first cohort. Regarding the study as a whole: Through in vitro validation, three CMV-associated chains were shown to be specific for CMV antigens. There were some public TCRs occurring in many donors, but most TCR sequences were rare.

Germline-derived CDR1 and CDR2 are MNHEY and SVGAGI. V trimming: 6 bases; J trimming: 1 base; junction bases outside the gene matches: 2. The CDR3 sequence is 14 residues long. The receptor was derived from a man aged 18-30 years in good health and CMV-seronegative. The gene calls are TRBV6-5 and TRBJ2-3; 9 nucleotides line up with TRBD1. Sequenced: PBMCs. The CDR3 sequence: CASRGQGRTDTQYF. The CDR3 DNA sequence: TGTGCCAGCAGGGGACAGGGCCGCACAGATACGCAGTATTTT.